Shown below are 6 T cell receptor beta chains from a single sample sequenced in a study of T-cell reconstitution after alpha-beta-depleted transplantation in children (dated by TCRdb to the mid-2010s). Library creation used PCR. Sequenced on an Illumina HiSeq 2500. TCR library preparation used molecular barcoding, with unique molecular identifiers applied to normalize quantification of the TCRbeta repertoire. The public reads were reprocessed in TCRdb via fastp at Q25 and MiXCR, keeping in-frame beta chains. Each CDR3 protein appears once, grouped with its most common genes and DNA. In all, the sample holds 65,000 to 70,000 distinct CDR3 sequences, and approximately 4.4% of those were seen once. 15% to 20% of the sample is taken by the ten largest. The sample's treatment or condition, from its label and the paper: allogeneic hematopoietic cell transplantation with graft depleted of TCRalphabeta T cells and CD19 B cells.

Source: PBMCs, mostly from graft donor cells, taken 180 days after TCRalphabeta/CD19-depleted stem cell transplant. The receptors come from a boy less than two years old who had a stem cell transplant for acute myeloid leukemia, so the T cells may come from the graft donor.

This clonotype was counted at least ten times. The J gene is TRBJ2-5, the V gene TRBV3-1; D is uncertain. This CDR3 region has 14 residues. Trimming removed 3 bases at V and 2 bases at J, with 10 bases between. Germline CDR1 reads LGHDT; CDR2 reads YNNKEL (reference sequence). The CDR3 region is CASSHLQLQETQYF. CDR3 nucleotides: TGTGCCAGCAGCCACCTCCAGCTACAAGAGACCCAGTACTTC.

This clonotype was found many times. The V gene is TRBV30, the J gene TRBJ2-1, with D unclear. V lost 3 bases, J lost 3 bases, and 3 bases lay in between. Looked up from germline, CDR1 is GTSNPN and CDR2 is SVGIG (reference sequence). This CDR3 region has 11 residues. CDR3 in amino acids: CAWRGYNEQFF. The CDR3 nucleotides read TGTGCCTGGAGGGGCTACAATGAGCAGTTCTTC.

In this sample, this clonotype turned up many times. The V and J genes are TRBV30 and TRBJ2-2; possibly TRBD2 for D (6 bases). Germline loops: CDR1 GTSNPN, CDR2 SVGIG (reference sequence). V was clipped by 6 bases and J by 2 bases, with 16 bases between them. CDR3 length: 15 amino acids. CDR3 region: CACPWGSGNTGELFF. CDR3 nucleotides: TGTGCCTGCCCCTGGGGTAGCGGAAACACCGGGGAGCTGTTTTTT.

Ten or more counts support this clonotype. The chain carries TRBV15 and TRBJ1-1; no clear D gene. This CDR3 comprises 15 residues. In germline, CDR1 is LNHNV, CDR2 YYDKDF (reference sequence). With 3 bases removed from V and 10 bases from J, the gap between germline ends came to 21 bases. The CDR3 bases are TGTGCCACCAGCAGTTCTAAGAAGGGAACGGTGGGAGCTTTCTTT. It yields the protein CATSSSKKGTVGAFF.

The chain combines TRBV12-3 or TRBV12-4 with TRBJ2-3, with 10 bases aligning to TRBD2. The CDR3 is 17 residues long. The CDR3 bases are TGTACCTGCAGTTTAGCGGGGGGCAGGGGGCGCACAGATACGCAGTATTTT. It codes for CTCSLAGGRGRTDTQYF.

The table lists this clonotype with many counts. The chain has TRBV18 and TRBJ2-7, with D maybe TRBD2 (6 bases). Germline V gene sequence: CDR1 KGHSH, CDR2 LQKENI. Trimming left V 2 bases short and J 4 bases short, with 12 bases between. This CDR3 has 14 amino acids. CDR3 nucleotide sequence: TGTGCCAGCTCACCATTGATTAGCGGTTACGAGCAGTACTTC. Protein sequence: CASSPLISGYEQYF.